This T cell receptor beta chain was sequenced in a study of T cell repertoires in cytomegalovirus infection. In TCRdb, the reads were re-called with MiXCR into one record per CDR3 protein. The sample records some 940,000 distinct CDR3 sequences, approximately 30% being singletons. On this clonotype itself: The antigen is not known.

The CDR3 is 14 amino acids. Germline V gene lookup returns CDR1 DFQATT and CDR2 SNEGSKA (reference sequence). Losses at the gene ends were 2 bases for V and 10 bases for J; bases not matched to a gene: 9. V usage is TRBV20-1 and J usage is TRBJ2-1; 9 nucleotides line up with TRBD2. The source was cultured CD8+ T cells from PBMCs, collected from culture after CMV antigen stimulation. This clonotype was sampled from a human donor in good health (CMV status not recorded). Some clones in this sample may be carry-over from other donors' samples. CDR3 loop: CSARWRGGPSEQFF. In DNA form, the CDR3 reads TGCAGTGCTAGATGGCGGGGGGGCCCTTCCGAGCAGTTCTTC.